These 12 T cell receptor beta chains share one sample of origin, sequenced in a study of blood T cell repertoires in COVID-19. Clones were read by immunoSEQ multiplex PCR, and TCRdb kept only the in-frame ones, dropping some. The data contain some 98,000 clones, almost 85% of them singletons. Input material: peripheral blood. These receptors were collected from a man between 65 and 85 years old with acute or convalescent COVID-19.

The chain carries TRBV6-2 or TRBV6-3 and TRBJ1-2; tentatively, D is TRBD1 (5 bases). This CDR3 spans 15 amino acids. Germline V lookup: CDR1 MNHEY, CDR2 SVGEGT. With 2 bases removed from V and 0 bases from J, the gap between germline ends came to 10 bases. This CDR3 reads CASSYTRGANYGYTF. For the CDR3, the DNA is TGTGCCAGCAGTTACACCCGGGGGGCTAACTATGGCTACACCTTC.

The chain combines TRBV3-1 (or the pseudogene TRBV3-2) with TRBJ1-2; a weak D match, TRBD1 (6 bases). Trimming took off 5 bases at V and 0 bases at J, with 16 bases between the two ends. This CDR3 region has 16 residues. Germline V gene data show CDR1 as LGHDT and CDR2 as YNNKEL (reference sequence). CDR3 residues: CASSSDSYPANYGYTF. In DNA, the CDR3 is TGTGCCAGCAGCTCGGACAGTTACCCAGCTAACTATGGCTACACCTTC.

The rearrangement uses TRBV28 and TRBJ2-3; 8 positions agree with TRBD1. J lost 0 bases, V lost 6 bases, and 5 bases had no gene match. Germline values: CDR1 MDHEN, CDR2 SYDVKM. The CDR3 is 15 amino acids. The CDR3 loop is CASSAGTGSTDTQYF. The CDR3 DNA reads as TGTGCCAGCAGCGCCGGGACAGGCAGCACAGATACGCAGTATTTT. The variable domain in full, with the rest retrieved from reference TRBV28 and TRBJ2-3, is DVKVTQSSRYLVKRTGEKVFLECVQDMDHENMFWYRQDPGLGLRLIYFSYDVKMKEKGDIPEGYSVSREKKERFSLILESASTNQTSMYLCASSAGTGSTDTQYFGPGTRLTVL.

This clone appeared many times. The rearrangement uses TRBV19 and TRBJ1-5; D is undetermined. The CDR3 sequence is 13 residues long. Trimming stripped 4 bases from V and 6 bases from J, with 10 bases between. The germline gives CDR1 LNHDA, CDR2 SQIVND (reference sequence). The CDR3 sequence is CASSTQAGQPQHF. The CDR3 bases are TGTGCCAGTAGTACACAAGCGGGTCAGCCCCAGCATTTT.

The J gene is TRBJ1-4, the V gene TRBV4-1; D unresolved. CDR3 size: 16 residues. V was trimmed by 4 bases and J by 4 bases, leaving 16 bases between them. Germline V gene sequence: CDR1 MGHRA, CDR2 YSYEKL. The CDR3 sequence is CASSLRLIEFNEKLFF. Here the CDR3 DNA reads TGCGCCAGCAGCCTTCGTCTCATAGAGTTTAATGAAAAACTGTTTTTT.

In its sample, this clone was seen once. The chain employs TRBV6-1 and TRBJ2-1; 7 bases match TRBD1. Unmatched junction bases numbered 21, after V lost 3 bases and J lost 4 bases. The CDR3 extends over 20 amino acids. Germline CDR1 MNHNS, CDR2 SASEGT. The CDR3, as DNA: TGTGCCAGCAGTGAGGGTTTTCCGACAGGGCCGCTTTATAGGTACAATGAGCAGTTCTTC. It codes for CASSEGFPTGPLYRYNEQFF.

The CDR3 is CASSPMTSTDTQYF. The CDR3 nucleotides are TGTGCCAGCAGCCCTATGACTAGCACAGATACGCAGTATTTT. The chain couples TRBV11-1 to TRBJ2-3, with D hard to call. The V and J ends lost 5 bases and 0 bases respectively, with 9 bases between them. The CDR3 covers 14 residues. From germline, CDR1 is SGHAT and CDR2 FQDESV (reference sequence).

A single count supports this clone. The V call is TRBV13, the J call TRBJ2-7, with 11 bases fitting TRBD2. Germline trimming cut 3 bases from V and 2 bases from J; bases unmatched to any gene: 3. From germline, CDR1 is PRHDT and CDR2 FYEKMQ (reference sequence). This CDR3 is 15 amino acids long. The CDR3 reads CASSFPTSGTYEQYF. For the CDR3, the DNA is TGTGCCAGCAGCTTCCCGACTAGCGGGACCTACGAGCAGTACTTC. The whole variable domain, filled in from reference TRBV13 and TRBJ2-7, reads AAGVIQSPRHLIKEKRETATLKCYPIPRHDTVYWYQQGPGQDPQFLISFYEKMQSDKGSIPDRFSAQQFSDYHSELNMSSLELGDSALYFCASSFPTSGTYEQYFGPGTRLTVT.

The chain employs TRBV18 and TRBJ1-2; tentative D call: TRBD1 (5 bases). V lost 3 bases to trimming and J lost 4 bases, with 12 bases between them. Germline V gene data show CDR1 as KGHSH and CDR2 as LQKENI. The length of the CDR3 is 14 residues. The CDR3 is CASSPARVLYGYTF. CDR3 DNA sequence: TGTGCCAGCTCACCGGCCAGGGTTCTCTATGGCTACACCTTC.

In regard to this clone: The germline gene is not matched at one end of the junction; a read error may be the cause. The chain is built from TRBV19 and TRBJ1-1; possibly TRBD1 for D (6 bases). CDR1 and CDR2 (germline): LNHDA, SQIVND (reference sequence). The CDR3 has 14 residues. The CDR3 region has the DNA TGTGCCAGTAGTATCCCCGGACAGAACGCTGAAGCTTTCTTT. Protein: CASSIPGQNAEAFF.

J is TRBJ1-6 and V is TRBV5-4; possibly TRBD1 for D (6 bases). The CDR3 spans 14 residues. The V gene's germline CDR1 is SGHNT and CDR2 YYREEE (reference sequence). V gave up 2 bases and J gave up 10 bases, with 13 bases separating them. The DNA for the CDR3 is TGTGCCAGCAGCTTCGGGGACATAAGATCACCCCTCCACTTT. Translating it yields CASSFGDIRSPLHF.

This clone has just a few counts. This sequence joins TRBV9 and TRBJ1-2; TRBD1 matches 7 bases. This CDR3 spans 16 amino acids. Germline V gene sequence: CDR1 SGDLS, CDR2 YYNGEE. The V and J ends lost 1 base and 8 bases, in that order; junction bases with no gene match: 14. The CDR3 spells CASSVYWGTKGQGYTF. As DNA, the CDR3 is TGTGCCAGCAGCGTATACTGGGGGACAAAGGGACAGGGCTACACCTTC.